The present entry profiles one T cell receptor beta chain with its context. From around 20-30 mg of unsorted bulk tissue, DNA and RNA were co-extracted together. The data derive from a study of tumor-infiltrating lymphocytes in primary liver carcinoma. At the level of the study: Staging of the tumors gave T1-T3 N0M0, with widths of roughly 4.2 to 11 cm. Samples had roughly 3.65 to 8 million productive TCRbeta reads, comparable between tissue types.

A primer in the constant region served to generate TCR beta cDNA from approximately 450 ng of total RNA. ARM-PCR, slightly modified, supplied the TCR beta libraries through three nested multiplex PCR rounds. TCRdb re-called the multiplex PCR reads through MiXCR, storing one row per CDR3 protein. The sample contains 40,000 to 60,000 distinct CDR3 sequences, 65% to 80% of which appear only once. The source is a man aged 40-49 years with primary liver carcinoma and hepatitis B virus infection. Sequenced input: liver tumor tissue from sampling region 5. Subset defined: tumor region T5, tumor centre.

CDR3 loop: CASSFRRAYGYTF. DNA for the CDR3: TGTGCCAGTAGTTTCAGGAGAGCTTATGGCTACACCTTC. The V and J genes are TRBV19 and TRBJ1-2; D uncertain. The V and J ends lost 5 bases and 5 bases respectively, with 12 bases between them. CDR1 is LNHDA and CDR2 is SQIVND in the germline V gene (reference sequence). The CDR3 length is 13 residues.